This TCR beta chain was retrieved from a study of T cell responses to AZD1222 COVID-19 vaccine. Sequencing used immunoSEQ multiplex PCR; TCRdb keeps in-frame clones, though not all of them. The sample has 60,000 to 90,000 clones, 70% to 80% seen once. Sequencing used peripheral blood, obtained 28 days after the second dose of the MenACWY control vaccine. This receptor was taken from an adult who received the MenACWY meningococcal vaccine as a control.

The CDR3 is CAWSVSGVGGGYTF. The CDR3 nucleotides are TGTGCCTGGAGTGTATCGGGGGTAGGCGGAGGCTACACCTTC. The chain couples TRBV30 to TRBJ1-2; a possible D gene is TRBD1 (5 bases). The V gene's germline CDR1 is GTSNPN and CDR2 SVGIG (reference sequence). CDR3 length: 14 amino acids. Trimming removed 0 bases at V and 8 bases at J, with 16 bases between. Supplemented by reference TRBV30 and TRBJ1-2, the full variable domain reads SQTIHQWPATLVQPVGSPLSLECTVEGTSNPNLYWYRQAAGRGLQLLFYSVGIGQISSEVPQNLSASRPQDRQFILSSKKLLLSDSGFYLCAWSVSGVGGGYTFGSGTRLTVV.